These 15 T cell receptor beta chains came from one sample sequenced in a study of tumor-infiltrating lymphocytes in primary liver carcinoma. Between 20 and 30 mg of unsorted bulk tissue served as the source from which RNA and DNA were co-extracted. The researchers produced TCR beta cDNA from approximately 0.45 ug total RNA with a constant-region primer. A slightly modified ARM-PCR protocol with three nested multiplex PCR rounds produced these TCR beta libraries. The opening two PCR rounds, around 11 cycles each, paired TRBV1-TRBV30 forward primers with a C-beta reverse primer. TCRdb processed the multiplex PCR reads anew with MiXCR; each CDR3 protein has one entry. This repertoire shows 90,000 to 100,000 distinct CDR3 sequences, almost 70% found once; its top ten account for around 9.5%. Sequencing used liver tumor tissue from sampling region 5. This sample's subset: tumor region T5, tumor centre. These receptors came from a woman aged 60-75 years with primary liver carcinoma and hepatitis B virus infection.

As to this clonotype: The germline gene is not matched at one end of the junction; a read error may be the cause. The DNA for the CDR3 is TGCAGCGTTGACCTGGAATGTAGGGGACATGAGCCGTTCTTC. Protein sequence: CSVDLECRGHEPFF. The V gene is TRBV29-1, the J gene TRBJ2-1; perhaps TRBD1 as D (6 bases). CDR1 and CDR2 from the germline V gene are SQVTM and ANQGSEA. The CDR3 is 14 residues long.

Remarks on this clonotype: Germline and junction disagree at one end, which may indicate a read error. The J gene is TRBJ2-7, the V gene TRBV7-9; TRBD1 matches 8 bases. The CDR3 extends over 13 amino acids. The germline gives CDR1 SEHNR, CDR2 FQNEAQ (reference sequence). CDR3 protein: CANSSGGSREQYF. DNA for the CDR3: TGTGCCAACAGCTCAGGGGGCAGCCGCGAGCAGTACTTC.

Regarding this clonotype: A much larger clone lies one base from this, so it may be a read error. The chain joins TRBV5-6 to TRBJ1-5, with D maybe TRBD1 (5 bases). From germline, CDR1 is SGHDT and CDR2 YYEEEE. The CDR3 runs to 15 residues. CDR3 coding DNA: TGTGCCAGCAGCTTAGGGTATCAGGGCAATCAGCTCCAGCATTTT. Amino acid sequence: CASSLGYQGNQLQHF.

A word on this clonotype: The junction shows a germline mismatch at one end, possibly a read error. The CDR3 spells CASSFVVNSPLHF. The CDR3, as DNA: TGTGCCAGCAGCTTTGTAGTCAATTCGCCCCTCCACTTT. The genes are TRBV11-2 and TRBJ1-6, with unresolved D. Germline V lookup: CDR1 SGHAT, CDR2 FQNNGV. The CDR3 is 13 residues long.

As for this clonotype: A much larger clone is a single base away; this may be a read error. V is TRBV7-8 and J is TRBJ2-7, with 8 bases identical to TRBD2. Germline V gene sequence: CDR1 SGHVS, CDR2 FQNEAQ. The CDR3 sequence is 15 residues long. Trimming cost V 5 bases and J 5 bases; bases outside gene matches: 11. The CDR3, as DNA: TGTGCCAGCAGCCAGACGACTAGCGCGAGGCACGAGCAGTACTTC. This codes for CASSQTTSARHEQYF.

The chain's CDR3 is CAWSWGKGTGVYGYTF. DNA for the CDR3: TGTGCCTGGAGTTGGGGGAAAGGGACAGGAGTTTATGGCTACACCTTC. The genes are TRBV30 and TRBJ1-2; 8 bases match TRBD1. The trim removed 2 bases at V and 5 bases at J, leaving 13 bases unmatched. CDR1 is GTSNPN, CDR2 SVGIG, per germline (reference sequence). The CDR3 totals 16 residues.

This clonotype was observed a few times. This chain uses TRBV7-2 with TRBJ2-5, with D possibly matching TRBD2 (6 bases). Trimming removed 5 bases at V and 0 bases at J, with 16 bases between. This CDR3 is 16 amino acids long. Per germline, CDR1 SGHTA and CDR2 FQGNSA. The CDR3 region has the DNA TGTGCCAGCAGCGCACCGGGACTCCCCAACCAAGAGACCCAGTACTTC. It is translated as CASSAPGLPNQETQYF.

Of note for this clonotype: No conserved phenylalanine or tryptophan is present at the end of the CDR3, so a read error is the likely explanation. The CDR3 region is CASSLDGGGGSQPQHL. CDR3 sequence (DNA): TGTGCCAGCAGTTTAGACGGGGGGGGAGGGTCTCAGCCCCAGCATTTA. The chain couples TRBV12-3 or TRBV12-4 to TRBJ1-5; D may be TRBD1 (5 bases). This CDR3 region has 16 residues. Trimming cost V 1 base and J 6 bases, with 16 bases left between them.

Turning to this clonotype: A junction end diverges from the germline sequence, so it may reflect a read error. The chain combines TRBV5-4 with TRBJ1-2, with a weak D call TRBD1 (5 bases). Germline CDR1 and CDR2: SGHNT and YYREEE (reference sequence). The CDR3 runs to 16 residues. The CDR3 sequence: CASSLAPRGAGYGYTF. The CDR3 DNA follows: TGTGCCAGTAGCTTGGCTCCACGCGGGGCTGGATATGGCTACACCTTC.

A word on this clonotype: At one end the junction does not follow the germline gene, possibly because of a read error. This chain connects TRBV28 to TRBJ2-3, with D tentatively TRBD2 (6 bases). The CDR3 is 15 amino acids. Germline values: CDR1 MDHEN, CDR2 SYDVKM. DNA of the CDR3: TGTGTCAGCACCCACCTAGTCGCGGGGAGAGATACGCAGTATTTT. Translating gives CVSTHLVAGRDTQYF.

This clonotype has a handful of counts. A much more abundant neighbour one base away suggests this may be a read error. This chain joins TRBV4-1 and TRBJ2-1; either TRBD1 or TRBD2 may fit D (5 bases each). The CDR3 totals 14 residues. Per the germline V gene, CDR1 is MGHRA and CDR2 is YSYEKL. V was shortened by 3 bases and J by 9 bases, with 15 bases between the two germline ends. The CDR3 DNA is TGCGCCAGCAGCCAGAGGGGTTCGGGGTGTGAGCAGTTCTTC. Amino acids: CASSQRGSGCEQFF.

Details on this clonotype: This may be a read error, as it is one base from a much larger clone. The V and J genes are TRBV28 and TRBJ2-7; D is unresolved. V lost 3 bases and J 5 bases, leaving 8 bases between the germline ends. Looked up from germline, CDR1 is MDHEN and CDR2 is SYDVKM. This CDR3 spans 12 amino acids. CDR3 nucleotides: TGTGCCAGCAGTTTGAAGTCCCACGAGCAGTACTTC. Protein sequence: CASSLKSHEQYF.

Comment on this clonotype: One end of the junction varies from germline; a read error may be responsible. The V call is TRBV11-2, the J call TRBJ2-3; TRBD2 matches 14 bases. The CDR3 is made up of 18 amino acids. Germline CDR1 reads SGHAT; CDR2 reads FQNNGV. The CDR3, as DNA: TGTACCAGCACCACGGGGACTAGCGGGAGAGGGAGCACAAATACGCAGTATTTT. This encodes CTSTTGTSGRGSTNTQYF.

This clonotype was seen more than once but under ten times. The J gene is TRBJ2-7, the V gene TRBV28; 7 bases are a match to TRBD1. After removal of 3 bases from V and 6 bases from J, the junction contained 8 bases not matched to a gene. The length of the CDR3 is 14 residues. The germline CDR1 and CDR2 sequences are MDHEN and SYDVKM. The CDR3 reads CASSFPRQGLEQYF. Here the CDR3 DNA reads TGTGCCAGCAGTTTCCCGAGACAGGGTCTCGAGCAGTACTTC.

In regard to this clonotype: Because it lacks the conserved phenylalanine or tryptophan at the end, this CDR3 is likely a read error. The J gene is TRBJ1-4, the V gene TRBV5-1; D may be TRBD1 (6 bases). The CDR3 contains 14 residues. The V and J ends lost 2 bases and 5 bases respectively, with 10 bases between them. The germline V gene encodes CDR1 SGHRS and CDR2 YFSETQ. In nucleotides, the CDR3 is TGCGCCAGCAGCTTCGACAGGTTAAATGAAAAACTGTTTATT. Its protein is CASSFDRLNEKLFI.